This TCR beta chain came from a study of response to subunit inactivated influenza vaccine (dated by TCRdb to 2016 to 2019). Regarding the study in general: The study used deep quantitative T cell receptor repertoire profiling to track responses to a trivalent subunit inactivated influenza vaccine. The full study reports these points: The authors proposed that each seasonal influenza vaccination may bring in only a limited number of new T cells.

About this clonotype itself: There is no known antigen for this receptor. Base quality data are lacking; no much larger clone is found one base away.

V drops 6 bases and J drops 0 bases, leaving 11 bases in between. The CDR3 sequence holds 14 residues, the cysteine and phenylalanine included. Just CDR3 DNA is preserved here, 42 bases in frame from base 1. The germline V gene supplies CDR1 MNHNS and CDR2 SASEGT. The library was made by RT-PCR. Sequencer: Illumina HiSeq 2500. The public reads were run again by TCRdb, first through fastp at Q25 and then through MiXCR, and only productive beta chains were kept. Duplicate CDR3 protein sequences are folded into a single record with the most common DNA and genes. Recorded for this sample are approximately 520,000 distinct CDR3 sequences; over 25% of them occurred a single time. Of the sample, around 2% is held by the ten largest clones.

The rearranged chain carries TRBV6-1 and TRBJ1-1; confidence is insufficient to name the D gene. This receptor was taken from a man in his fifties or sixties who received an inactivated influenza vaccine. Donor details come from another sample of the same person, matched by shared clones. The input for sequencing was CD4+ T cells sorted from PBMCs, taken 4 to 6 days after vaccination. The CDR3 reads as follows: CASRRTTMNTEAFF. The nucleotides are TGTGCCAGCAGGAGGACCACTATGAACACTGAAGCTTTCTTT.